This T cell receptor beta chain came from a study of T cell changes during pregnancy in multiple sclerosis. This CDR3 is built from 14 residues. V lost 3 bases and J lost 14, with 19 bases in between. In germline, CDR1 is WNHNN, CDR2 SYGVQD (reference sequence). Some clones are missing from TCRdb's copy, which holds only in-frame ones; the method was immunoSEQ multiplex PCR. The profile shows tens of thousands of clones, about nine tenths of them singletons. The source is a female donor with multiple sclerosis, enrolled in a pregnancy study. This specimen was peripheral blood, taken before pregnancy. V is TRBV10-1 and J is TRBJ1-4; a possible D gene is TRBD1 (6 bases). The CDR3 sequence is CASSDGGPGKRLFF. CDR3 nucleotides: TGCGCCAGCAGTGACGGGGGGCCTGGCAAACGTCTGTTTTTT.